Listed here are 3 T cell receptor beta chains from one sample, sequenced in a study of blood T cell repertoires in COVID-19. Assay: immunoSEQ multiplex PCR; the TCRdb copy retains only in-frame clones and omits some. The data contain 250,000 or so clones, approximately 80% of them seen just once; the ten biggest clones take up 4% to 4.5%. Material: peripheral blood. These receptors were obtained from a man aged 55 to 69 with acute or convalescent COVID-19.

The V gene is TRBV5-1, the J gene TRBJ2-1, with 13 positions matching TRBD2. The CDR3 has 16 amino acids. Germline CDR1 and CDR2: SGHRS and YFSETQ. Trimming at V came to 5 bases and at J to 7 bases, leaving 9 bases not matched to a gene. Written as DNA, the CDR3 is TGCGCCAGCAGACGTAATGGACTAGCGGGAGTAAATGAGCAGTTCTTC. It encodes CASRRNGLAGVNEQFF.

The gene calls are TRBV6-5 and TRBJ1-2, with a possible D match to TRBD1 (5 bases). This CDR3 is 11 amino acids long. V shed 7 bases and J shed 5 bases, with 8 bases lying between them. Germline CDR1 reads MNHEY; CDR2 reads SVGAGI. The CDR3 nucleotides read TGTGCCAGCACCGACAGATATGGCTACACCTTC. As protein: CASTDRYGYTF.

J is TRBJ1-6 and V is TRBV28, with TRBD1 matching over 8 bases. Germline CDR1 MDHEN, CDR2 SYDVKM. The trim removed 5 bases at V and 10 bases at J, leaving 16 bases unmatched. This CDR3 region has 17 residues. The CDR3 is CASSPYPTGVSDSPLHF. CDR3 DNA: TGTGCCAGCAGTCCCTACCCGACAGGGGTCTCCGACTCACCCCTCCACTTT.